These T cell receptor beta chains were read from a single sample in a study of CD8 T cells in ankylosing spondylitis. In TCRdb, the 5' RACE reads were re-called with MiXCR into one record per CDR3 protein. The profile shows 750,000 to 850,000 distinct CDR3 sequences, 12% of them singletons. The sequencing input was blood, either unsorted or a sorted T cell fraction (not recorded which). Receptor source: a male donor with ankylosing spondylitis. Both conserved end residues are part of each CDR3. Fields, in order: V gene, clone size, J gene, D gene, CDR3 protein, CDR3 DNA. D genes are given only for firm matches. A clone size is listed for some rows: how often the clone was seen (once, few, many), or a class if it is expanded.

TRBV7-2	few	TRBJ2-3	NA	CASSLDLGNTQYF	TGTGCCAGCAGCTTAGATCTGGGGAATACGCAGTATTTT
TRBV7-9	NA	TRBJ1-5	TRBD1	CASSLGDSGYSNQPQHF	TGTGCCAGCAGCTTAGGGGACAGTGGCTATAGCAATCAGCCCCAGCATTTT
TRBV4-1	NA	TRBJ1-5	NA	CASSLGWAGFNSNQPQHF	TGCGCCAGCAGCCTCGGGTGGGCAGGATTTAATAGCAATCAGCCCCAGCATTTT
TRBV7-2	NA	TRBJ2-3	NA	CASSLTGGLDTQYF	TGTGCCAGCAGCTTAACGGGGGGCCTAGATACGCAGTATTTT
TRBV6-1	few	TRBJ1-4	NA	CASSDWEEKLFF	TGTGCCAGCAGTGACTGGGAGGAAAAACTGTTTTTT
TRBV20-1	NA	TRBJ2-2	TRBD2	CSARAAGGRTGGLFF	TGCAGTGCCCGCGCAGCGGGAGGTCGGACCGGGGGGCTGTTTTTT
TRBV13	NA	TRBJ2-1	TRBD2	CASSRRARGLQASGKIYNEQFF	TGTGCCAGCAGCCGAAGGGCCCGGGGGCTTCAAGCTAGCGGGAAAATATACAATGAGCAGTTCTTC
TRBV5-1	few	TRBJ2-2	NA	CASSLEQPNTGELFF	TGCGCCAGCAGCTTGGAACAGCCGAACACCGGGGAGCTGTTTTTT
TRBV28	NA	TRBJ1-4	TRBD1	CASSLFAQGAREKLFF	TGTGCCAGCAGTTTATTTGCGCAGGGGGCTCGAGAAAAACTGTTTTTT
TRBV15	NA	TRBJ2-7	TRBD1	CATSRGGDSAYEQYF	TGTGCCACCAGCAGAGGAGGGGACAGCGCCTACGAGCAGTACTTC
TRBV4-2	few	TRBJ2-5	NA	CASSPIRGDQETQYF	TGTGCCAGCAGCCCGATCCGAGGGGACCAAGAGACCCAGTACTTC
TRBV20-1	few	TRBJ2-3	TRBD2	CSAAPFTSGESDTQYF	TGCAGTGCCGCTCCTTTTACTAGCGGAGAATCAGATACGCAGTATTTT
TRBV19	NA	TRBJ2-7	NA	CASSLTVGYEQYF	TGTGCCAGTAGTTTGACGGTGGGGTACGAGCAGTACTTC
TRBV20-1	NA	TRBJ2-7	TRBD1	CSARDPLGTGGEQYF	TGCAGTGCTAGAGATCCCTTAGGGACAGGGGGCGAGCAGTACTTC
TRBV6-1	NA	TRBJ2-6	NA	CASSESGSGANVLTF	TGTGCCAGCAGTGAGTCGGGCTCTGGGGCCAACGTCCTGACTTTC
TRBV4-2	NA	TRBJ1-5	NA	CASSQSQYNQPQHF	TGTGCCAGCAGCCAATCACAGTACAATCAGCCCCAGCATTTT
TRBV7-2	few	TRBJ2-7	NA	CASSPQISSGGGYEQYF	TGTGCCAGCAGCCCTCAGATATCGTCGGGGGGCGGGTACGAGCAGTACTTC
TRBV4-3	NA	TRBJ1-5	NA	CASSQGVVKGEPQHF	TGCGCCAGCAGCCAAGGGGTGGTTAAGGGAGAGCCCCAGCATTTT
TRBV4-1	few	TRBJ2-7	NA	CASTPLLTGNHYEQYF	TGCGCCAGCACACCTCTTTTAACAGGCAACCACTACGAGCAGTACTTC
TRBV24-1	many	TRBJ2-2	NA	CATSELDGMNTGELFF	TGTGCCACCAGTGAACTAGACGGGATGAACACCGGGGAGCTGTTTTTT
TRBV7-2	many	TRBJ2-5	NA	CASSLDALGGYCF	TGTGCCAGCAGCTTAGATGCATTAGGAGGGTATTGCTTC
TRBV25-1	many	TRBJ2-3	TRBD2	CASSENWRASGSTDTQYF	TGTGCCAGCAGTGAAAATTGGCGGGCTAGCGGGAGCACAGATACGCAGTATTTT
TRBV11-2	few	TRBJ1-3	NA	CASSLEPHSGNTIYF	TGTGCCAGCAGCTTAGAGCCCCACTCTGGAAACACCATATATTTT
TRBV20-1	many	TRBJ1-1	NA	CSAKEGGTEAFF	TGCAGTGCTAAGGAAGGGGGGACTGAAGCTTTCTTT
TRBV7-9	NA	TRBJ1-1	NA	CASSSLEAFF	TGTGCCAGCAGCTCCCTTGAAGCTTTCTTT
TRBV7-2	few	TRBJ2-3	NA	CASSLNHGGPDTQYF	TGTGCCAGCAGCTTAAATCACGGCGGGCCAGATACGCAGTATTTT
TRBV4-2	NA	TRBJ1-5	TRBD1	CASSLGQGASNQPQHF	TGTGCCAGCAGCTTGGGACAGGGGGCCAGCAATCAGCCCCAGCATTTT
TRBV15	few	TRBJ1-5	NA	CATSRDSKNSYYSNQPQHF	TGTGCCACCAGCAGAGATTCAAAGAATTCCTACTATAGCAATCAGCCCCAGCATTTT
TRBV9	few	TRBJ2-2	TRBD2	CASSAGTSGSYTGELFF	TGTGCCAGCAGCGCTGGGACTAGCGGGAGCTACACCGGGGAGCTGTTTTTT
TRBV19	NA	TRBJ2-3	TRBD1	CASSTNRGRLADTQYF	TGTGCCAGTAGTACGAACAGGGGGAGGCTCGCAGATACGCAGTATTTT
TRBV2	NA	TRBJ1-4	NA	CASNSLGREEKLFF	TGTGCCAGCAACAGCTTGGGCAGGGAGGAAAAACTGTTTTTT
TRBV12-3/TRBV12-4	NA	TRBJ1-6	NA	CASRTPTGDGGSPLHF	TGTGCCAGCAGAACACCGACCGGAGATGGTGGTTCACCCCTCCACTTT
TRBV20-1	many	TRBJ2-7	TRBD1	CSASPRGNSYEQYF	TGCAGTGCTAGTCCCAGGGGGAACTCCTACGAGCAGTACTTC
TRBV20-1	few	TRBJ2-4	NA	CSAPVGGGRNIQYF	TGCAGTGCACCGGTGGGAGGGGGAAGAAACATTCAGTACTTC
TRBV6-2/TRBV6-3	many	TRBJ2-7	NA	CASRIGPFTLEQYF	TGTGCCAGCAGGATCGGGCCCTTTACCCTCGAGCAGTACTTC
TRBV7-9	NA	TRBJ2-2	NA	CASSPTVGGTGELFF	TGTGCCAGCAGCCCGACCGTTGGGGGGACCGGGGAGCTGTTTTTT
TRBV4-3	many	TRBJ1-3	TRBD1	CASSQETGGTTIYF	TGCGCCAGCAGCCAAGAGACAGGGGGGACCACCATATATTTT
TRBV4-2	NA	TRBJ2-7	NA	CASSQELADLPYEQYF	TGTGCCAGCAGCCAAGAATTAGCGGATCTCCCCTACGAGCAGTACTTC
TRBV20-1	many	TRBJ1-1	NA	CSARDVVLGRAFF	TGCAGTGCTAGAGACGTTGTTTTGGGTCGGGCTTTCTTT
TRBV7-2	NA	TRBJ2-1	TRBD1	CASSLMQGAFYNEQFF	TGTGCCAGCAGCTTGATGCAGGGGGCGTTTTACAATGAGCAGTTCTTC
TRBV2	NA	TRBJ2-7	TRBD1	CADRDRGSYEQYF	TGTGCCGACCGGGACAGGGGCTCCTACGAGCAGTACTTC
TRBV5-1	few	TRBJ2-1	NA	CASSFTIIDIDNEQFF	TGCGCCAGCAGCTTTACAATAATTGACATTGACAATGAGCAGTTCTTC
TRBV29-1	many	TRBJ2-3	NA	CSAERPGPDTQYF	TGCAGCGCGGAGAGGCCTGGGCCAGATACGCAGTATTTT
TRBV6-5	few	TRBJ2-3	NA	CASSYGTDSTDTQYF	TGTGCCAGCAGTTACGGAACAGATAGCACAGATACGCAGTATTTT
TRBV7-2	NA	TRBJ2-2	NA	CASSYPLTRGTGELFF	TGTGCCAGCAGCTACCCGCTCACTAGGGGCACCGGGGAGCTGTTTTTT
TRBV7-2	NA	TRBJ2-4	TRBD1	CASSQQGRDIQYF	TGTGCCAGCAGCCAACAGGGGCGAGACATTCAGTACTTC
TRBV6-5	NA	TRBJ2-3	NA	CASSYLPTTDTQYF	TGTGCCAGCAGTTACCTTCCAACGACAGATACGCAGTATTTT
TRBV7-2	many	TRBJ1-2	NA	CASSATGYGYTF	TGTGCCAGCAGCGCCACGGGATATGGCTACACCTTC